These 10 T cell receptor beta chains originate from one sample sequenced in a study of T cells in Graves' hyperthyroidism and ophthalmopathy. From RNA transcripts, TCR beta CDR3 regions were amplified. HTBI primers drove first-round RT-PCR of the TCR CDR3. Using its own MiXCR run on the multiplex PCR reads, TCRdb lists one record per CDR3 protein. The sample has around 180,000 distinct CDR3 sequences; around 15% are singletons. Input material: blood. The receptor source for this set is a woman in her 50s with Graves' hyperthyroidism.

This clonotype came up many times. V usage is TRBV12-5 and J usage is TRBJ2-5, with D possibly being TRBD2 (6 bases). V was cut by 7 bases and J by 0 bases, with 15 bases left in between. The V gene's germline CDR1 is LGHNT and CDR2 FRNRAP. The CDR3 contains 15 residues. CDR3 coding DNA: TGTGCTAGTGCGCCAGGGAGGAGAAACCAAGAGACCCAGTACTTC. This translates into CASAPGRRNQETQYF.

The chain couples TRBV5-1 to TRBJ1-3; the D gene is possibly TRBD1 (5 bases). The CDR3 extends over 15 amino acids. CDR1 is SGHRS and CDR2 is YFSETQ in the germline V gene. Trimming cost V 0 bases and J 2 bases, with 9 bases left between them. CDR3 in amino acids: CASSLEGYPGNTIYF. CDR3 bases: TGCGCCAGCAGCTTGGAGGGGTACCCTGGAAACACCATATATTTT.

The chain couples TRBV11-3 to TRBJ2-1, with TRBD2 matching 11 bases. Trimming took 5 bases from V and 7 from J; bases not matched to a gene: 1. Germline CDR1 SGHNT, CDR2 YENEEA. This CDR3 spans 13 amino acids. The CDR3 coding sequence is TGTGCCAGCAGCCCTAGCGGGGGGAATGAGCAGTTCTTC. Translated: CASSPSGGNEQFF.

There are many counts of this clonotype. The CDR3 DNA follows: TGTGCCAGCAGCCCACGGGACAGGGGTTTCTACGAGCAGTACTTC. Translated: CASSPRDRGFYEQYF. The rearrangement joins TRBV7-6 to TRBJ2-7, with 10 bases aligning to TRBD1. There are 15 residues in the CDR3. Losses at the gene ends were 5 bases for V and 3 bases for J; bases not matched to a gene: 7. The V gene's germline CDR1 is SGHVS and CDR2 FNYEAQ.

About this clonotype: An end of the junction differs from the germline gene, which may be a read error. The CDR3 spells CSARDRERGEALF. In DNA form, the CDR3 reads TGCAGCGCTAGAGATCGCGAACGGGGTGAAGCTCTCTTT. J is TRBJ1-1 and V is TRBV20-1; D is unresolved. CDR3 size: 13 residues. Germline CDR1 reads DFQATT; CDR2 reads SNEGSKA (reference sequence).

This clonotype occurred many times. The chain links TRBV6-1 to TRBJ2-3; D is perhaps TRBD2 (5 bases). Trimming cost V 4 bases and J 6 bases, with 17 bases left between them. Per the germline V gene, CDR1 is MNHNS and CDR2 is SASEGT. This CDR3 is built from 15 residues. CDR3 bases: TGTGCCAGCAGTGCCAGAGGGCCTCAACTGGATACGCAGTATTTT. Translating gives CASSARGPQLDTQYF.

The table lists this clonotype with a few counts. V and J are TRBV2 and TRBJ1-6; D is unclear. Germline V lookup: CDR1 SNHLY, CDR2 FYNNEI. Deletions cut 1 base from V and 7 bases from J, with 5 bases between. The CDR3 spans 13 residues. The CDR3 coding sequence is TGTGCCAGCAGTGAAGTTGAGAATTCACCCCTCCACTTT. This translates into CASSEVENSPLHF.

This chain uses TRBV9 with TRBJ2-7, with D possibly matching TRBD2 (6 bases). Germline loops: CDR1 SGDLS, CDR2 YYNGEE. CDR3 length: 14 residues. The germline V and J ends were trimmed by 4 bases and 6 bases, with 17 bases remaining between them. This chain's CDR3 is CASSYSRGSAEQYF. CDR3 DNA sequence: TGTGCCAGCAGCTACTCCCGGGGGTCGGCCGAGCAGTACTTC.

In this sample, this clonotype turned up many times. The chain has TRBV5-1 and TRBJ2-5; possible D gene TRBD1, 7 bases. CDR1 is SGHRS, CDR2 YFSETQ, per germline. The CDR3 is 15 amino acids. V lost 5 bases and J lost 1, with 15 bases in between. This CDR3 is CASSSGGTSQETQYF. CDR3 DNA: TGCGCCAGCAGTTCAGGGGGGACCTCCCAAGAGACCCAGTACTTC. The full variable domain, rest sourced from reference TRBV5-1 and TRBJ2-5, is KAGVTQTPRYLIKTRGQQVTLSCSPISGHRSVSWYQQTPGQGLQFLFEYFSETQRNKGNFPGRFSGRQFSNSRSEMNVSTLELGDSALYLCASSSGGTSQETQYFGPGTRLLVL.

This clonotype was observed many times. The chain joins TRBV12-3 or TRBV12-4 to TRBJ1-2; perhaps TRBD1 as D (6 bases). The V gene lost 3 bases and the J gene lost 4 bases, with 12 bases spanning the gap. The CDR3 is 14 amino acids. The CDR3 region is CASSLSGALYGYTF. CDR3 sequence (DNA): TGTGCCAGCAGTTTGTCAGGGGCTCTCTATGGCTACACCTTC.